These 16 T cell receptor beta chains originate from one sample sequenced in a study of blood T cell repertoires in COVID-19. The method was immunoSEQ multiplex PCR; TCRdb's version includes in-frame clones alone and lacks a portion of them. Here the sample spans 55,000 or so clones, 79% being singletons. What was sequenced was peripheral blood. Receptor source: a man aged 60-69 years with acute or convalescent COVID-19.

The genes are TRBV11-2 and TRBJ2-7, with TRBD1 matching 10 bases. The trim removed 5 bases at V and 7 bases at J, leaving 11 bases unmatched. This CDR3 has 15 residues. Germline-derived CDR1 and CDR2 are SGHAT and FQNNGV. The CDR3 is CASSARTGGVGEQYF. The CDR3 DNA reads TGTGCCAGCAGCGCCCGGACAGGGGGAGTAGGGGAGCAGTACTTC. Full variable domain (remainder filled in from reference TRBV11-2 and TRBJ2-7): EAGVAQSPRYKIIEKRQSVAFWCNPISGHATLYWYQQILGQGPKLLIQFQNNGVVDDSQLPKDRFSAERLKGVDSTLKIQPAKLEDSAVYLCASSARTGGVGEQYFGPGTRLTVT.

This chain links TRBV5-1 with TRBJ2-7; 7 positions match TRBD1. From germline, CDR1 is SGHRS and CDR2 YFSETQ. V dropped 2 bases and J dropped 2; count of bases not matched to a gene: 4. This CDR3 contains 14 residues. CDR3: CASSLTGATYEQYF. For the CDR3, the DNA is TGCGCCAGCAGCTTAACAGGGGCTACCTACGAGCAGTACTTC.

V and J are TRBV12-3 or TRBV12-4 and TRBJ1-1; D not resolved. This CDR3 contains 13 residues. The germline V and J ends were trimmed by 1 base and 4 bases, with 7 bases remaining between them. CDR3 sequence (DNA): TGTGCCAGCAGTTTAGATTTTCTCACTGAAGCTTTCTTT. Translating gives CASSLDFLTEAFF.

The V gene is TRBV4-1, the J gene TRBJ1-1, with 9 nucleotides matching TRBD1. V gave up 4 bases and J gave up 8 bases; unmatched junction bases: 5. Looked up from germline, CDR1 is MGHRA and CDR2 is YSYEKL. This CDR3 is built from 13 residues. CDR3 protein: CASSLDRGQEAFF. CDR3 DNA sequence: TGCGCCAGCAGCCTGGACAGGGGACAAGAAGCTTTCTTT.

This clone has just a few counts. V is TRBV5-1 and J is TRBJ1-2; D is uncertain. Trimming shortened V by 1 base and J by 0 bases, and 7 bases separated the two germline ends. Germline CDR1 and CDR2: SGHRS and YFSETQ. The CDR3 has 14 residues. The DNA for the CDR3 is TGCGCCAGCAGCTTGACGGGGACTAACTATGGCTACACCTTC. Its protein product is CASSLTGTNYGYTF.

The chain carries TRBV12-3 or TRBV12-4 and TRBJ1-1; D is possibly TRBD1 (6 bases). The CDR3 runs 13 residues. V dropped 8 bases and J dropped 0 bases, with 10 bases sitting between them. CDR3 loop: CASDTGLNTEAFF. The DNA for the CDR3 is TGTGCCAGCGATACAGGGTTGAACACTGAAGCTTTCTTT.

The chain links TRBV5-5 to TRBJ1-2; 8 bases match TRBD1. Trimming removed 0 bases from V and 4 bases from J; junction bases left unmatched: 5. The germline V gene encodes CDR1 SGHKS and CDR2 YYEKEE (reference sequence). The CDR3 length is 15 residues. The CDR3 spells CASSLAAGGAYGYTF. CDR3 DNA sequence: TGTGCCAGCAGCTTGGCCGCAGGGGGCGCCTATGGCTACACCTTC.

V and J are TRBV6-5 and TRBJ1-5; TRBD1 is a possible D gene (6 bases). The CDR3 is 14 residues long. Looked up from germline, CDR1 is MNHEY and CDR2 is SVGAGI. V gave up 10 bases and J gave up 11 bases, with 24 bases separating them. This CDR3 is CATQAIQGVFAQHF. CDR3 coding DNA: TGTGCCACCCAAGCCATACAGGGAGTATTTGCCCAGCATTTT.

This CDR3 is CASSELPPAWETQYF. The CDR3 DNA reads TGTGCCAGCAGTGAACTGCCACCTGCGTGGGAGACCCAGTACTTC. The gene calls are TRBV6-1 and TRBJ2-5; no clear D gene. From germline, CDR1 is MNHNS and CDR2 SASEGT. The germline V and J ends were trimmed by 2 bases and 5 bases, with 15 bases remaining between them. The CDR3 runs 15 residues.

The table lists this clone with a count of one. The CDR3 sequence is CASSVRGLTEAFF. CDR3 sequence (DNA): TGCGCCAGCAGCGTCAGGGGTCTCACTGAAGCTTTCTTT. The chain joins TRBV5-1 to TRBJ1-1; D perhaps matches TRBD1 (6 bases). The CDR3 spans 13 residues. Germline-derived CDR1 and CDR2 are SGHRS and YFSETQ. With 4 bases removed from V and 4 bases from J, the gap between germline ends came to 11 bases.

The chain uses TRBV30 and TRBJ1-4, with no clear D. The CDR3 extends over 13 amino acids. Germline V gene sequence: CDR1 GTSNPN, CDR2 SVGIG (reference sequence). The V end was cut by 6 bases, the J end by 2 bases, with 10 bases between. The CDR3 sequence is CACEISTNEKLFF. The CDR3 DNA reads as TGTGCCTGCGAAATTAGTACTAATGAAAAACTGTTTTTT.

CDR3: CATSEGQGTDTIYF. The CDR3 nucleotides are TGTGCCACCAGTGAAGGGCAGGGAACGGACACCATATATTTT. The V and J genes are TRBV24-1 and TRBJ1-3; weak D call: TRBD1 (5 bases). Germline lookup yields CDR1 KGHDR and CDR2 SFDVKD. This CDR3 is built from 14 residues. V was trimmed by 4 bases and J by 8 bases, leaving 14 bases between them.

V gene TRBV5-4 combines with J gene TRBJ1-4, with D possibly matching TRBD1 (5 bases). The CDR3 has 14 amino acids. Looked up from germline, CDR1 is SGHNT and CDR2 is YYREEE (reference sequence). V gave up 3 bases and J gave up 3 bases, with 9 bases separating them. The CDR3, as DNA: TGTGCCAGCAGCTCAGGGTCCGCTAATGAAAAACTGTTTTTT. This translates into CASSSGSANEKLFF.

The gene calls are TRBV21-1 and TRBJ1-5; the DNA was not compared with TRBD1, the D call given in the table. TRBV21-1 is classified as a pseudogene. This CDR3 has 14 residues. As DNA, the CDR3 is TGTGCCAGCAGCAAAGTGGGGCGAAATCAGCCCCAGCATTTT. Protein: CASSKVGRNQPQHF.

This chain connects TRBV29-1 to TRBJ2-1, with TRBD2 identical over 7 bases. The CDR3 is 11 amino acids. Germline CDR1 SQVTM, CDR2 ANQGSEA. The trim removed 6 bases at V and 10 bases at J, leaving 6 bases unmatched. The CDR3 protein is CSVASGAEQFF. CDR3 bases: TGCAGCGTAGCAAGCGGGGCCGAGCAGTTCTTC.

The rearrangement uses TRBV7-2 and TRBJ1-3; the match to TRBD1 covers 8 bases. Germline assignment: CDR1 SGHTA and CDR2 FQGNSA. The V segment lost 5 bases and the J segment 4 bases; nucleotides outside the gene matches: 13. The CDR3 runs 17 residues. The CDR3 nucleotides are TGTGCCAGCAGCCTCAGGACAGGGTCGGGGACGGGAAACACCATATATTTT. Encoded protein: CASSLRTGSGTGNTIYF.